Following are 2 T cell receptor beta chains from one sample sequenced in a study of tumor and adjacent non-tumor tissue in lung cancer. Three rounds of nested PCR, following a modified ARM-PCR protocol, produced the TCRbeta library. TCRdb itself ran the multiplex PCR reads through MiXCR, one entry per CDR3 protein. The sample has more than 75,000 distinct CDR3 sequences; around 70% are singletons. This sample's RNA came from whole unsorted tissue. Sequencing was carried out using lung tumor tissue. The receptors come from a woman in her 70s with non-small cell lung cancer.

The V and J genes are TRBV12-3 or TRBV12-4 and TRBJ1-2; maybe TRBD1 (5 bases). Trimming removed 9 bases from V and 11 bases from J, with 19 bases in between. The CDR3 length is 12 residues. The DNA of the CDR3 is TGTGCCAGGAGCCCGGGCCAGAGGGGTTACACCTTC. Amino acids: CARSPGQRGYTF.

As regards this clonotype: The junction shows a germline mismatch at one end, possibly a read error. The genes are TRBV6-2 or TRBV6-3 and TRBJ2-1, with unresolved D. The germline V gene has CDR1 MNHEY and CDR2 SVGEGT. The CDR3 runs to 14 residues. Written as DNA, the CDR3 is TGTGCCAGCAGCTACTCTGTCTCCTACAATGAGCAGTCCTTC. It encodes CASSYSVSYNEQSF.